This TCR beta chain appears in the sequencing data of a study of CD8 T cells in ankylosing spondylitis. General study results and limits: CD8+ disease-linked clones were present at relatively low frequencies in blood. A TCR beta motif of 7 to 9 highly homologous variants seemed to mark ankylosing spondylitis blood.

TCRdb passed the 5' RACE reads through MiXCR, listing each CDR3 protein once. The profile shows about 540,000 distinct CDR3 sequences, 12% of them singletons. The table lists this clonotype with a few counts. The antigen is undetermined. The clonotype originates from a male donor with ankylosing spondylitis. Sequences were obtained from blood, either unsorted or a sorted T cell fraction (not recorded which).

The CDR3 here is CSANYPGAYGYTF. CDR3 DNA: TGCAGTGCCAATTACCCAGGGGCGTATGGCTACACCTTC. This chain uses TRBV20-1 with TRBJ1-2; possible D gene TRBD1, 6 bases. This CDR3 is 13 amino acids long. Per the germline V gene, CDR1 is DFQATT and CDR2 is SNEGSKA (reference sequence). Deletions cut 6 bases from V and 5 bases from J, with 16 bases between.